The 21 T cell receptor beta chains given below trace back to one sample, sequenced in a study of shared clonotypes between healthy human individuals. TCRdb keeps only in-frame clones here, not all; method: immunoSEQ multiplex PCR. Among roughly 2.4 million clones listed, more than 90% were seen once. Sequenced: naive CD4+ T cells sorted from blood. The subset here: CD45RA+ positively selected. These receptors all stem from a man aged 18 to 30 in good health.

The CDR3 here is CASSDTPQGFSYEQYF. The CDR3 DNA reads as TGTGCCAGCAGTGATACCCCACAGGGGTTCTCCTACGAGCAGTACTTC. This chain connects TRBV6-1 to TRBJ2-7, with 7 bases that match TRBD1. V was clipped by 3 bases and J by 0 bases; unmatched bases: 8. CDR1 and CDR2 from the germline V gene are MNHNS and SASEGT. This CDR3 has 16 residues.

J is TRBJ1-4 and V is TRBV27; 9 bases line up with TRBD1. The germline V gene encodes CDR1 MNHEY and CDR2 SMNVEV (reference sequence). The CDR3 contains 14 residues. Trimming took 5 bases from V and 10 from J; bases not matched to a gene: 8. CDR3 DNA sequence: TGTGCCAGCAGTCCCGGGACAGGGAGCTCAAAACTGTTTTTT. Translation gives CASSPGTGSSKLFF.

The chain is built from TRBV7-9 and TRBJ2-7, with 10 bases matching TRBD2. Losses at the gene ends were 1 base for V and 5 bases for J; bases not matched to a gene: 5. The CDR3 runs 15 residues. In germline, CDR1 is SEHNR, CDR2 FQNEAQ (reference sequence). CDR3: CASSLGAGLADEQYF. The CDR3 bases are TGTGCCAGCAGCTTAGGCGCCGGACTAGCGGACGAGCAGTACTTC. Filled out from reference TRBV7-9 and TRBJ2-7, the complete variable domain reads DTGVSQNPRHKITKRGQNVTFRCDPISEHNRLYWYRQTLGQGPEFLTYFQNEAQLEKSRLLSDRFSAERPKGSFSTLEIQRTEQGDSAMYLCASSLGAGLADEQYFGPGTRLTVT.

This clone was counted a single time. The chain uses TRBV29-1 and TRBJ2-2, with 8 nucleotides matching TRBD2. Germline loops: CDR1 SQVTM, CDR2 ANQGSEA. CDR3 size: 16 residues. V shed 0 bases and J 1 base; nucleotides not matched to a gene: 4. The CDR3 protein is CSVEDLTSGNTGELFF. The CDR3 coding sequence is TGCAGCGTTGAAGATCTTACTAGCGGGAACACCGGGGAGCTGTTTTTT.

This clone was counted a single time. This chain links TRBV28 with TRBJ2-5; D gene unclear. Trimming removed 6 bases from V and 3 bases from J, with 17 bases in between. The CDR3 has 15 amino acids. Germline assignment: CDR1 MDHEN and CDR2 SYDVKM. CDR3 residues: CASSLLRRTEETQYF. CDR3 DNA sequence: TGTGCCAGCAGCCTCTTGAGAAGGACGGAAGAGACCCAGTACTTC.

The chain links TRBV7-6 to TRBJ1-2; 9 bases map to TRBD1. This CDR3 contains 16 residues. Trimming took 1 base from V and 9 from J; bases not matched to a gene: 12. Per the germline V gene, CDR1 is SGHVS and CDR2 is FNYEAQ. The CDR3, as DNA: TGTGCCAGCAGCTTAGGAGGAGCTGGGACAGGGCTCCGCTACACCTTC. Its protein is CASSLGGAGTGLRYTF.

The chain combines TRBV10-1 with TRBJ2-1; 8 bases are shared with TRBD2. Unmatched junction bases numbered 7, after V lost 6 bases and J lost 9 bases. The CDR3 length is 13 residues. Germline V gene lookup returns CDR1 WNHNN and CDR2 SYGVQD (reference sequence). CDR3 sequence reads: CASSFGRAGEQFF. DNA of the CDR3: TGCGCCAGCAGCTTCGGGAGGGCAGGTGAGCAGTTCTTC.

The chain uses TRBV7-2 and TRBJ2-5; 12 bases line up with TRBD2. The V gene end was trimmed by 3 bases and the J gene end by 2 bases; junction bases not matched to a gene: 7. This CDR3 has 17 residues. In germline, CDR1 is SGHTA, CDR2 FQGNSA. The CDR3 DNA is TGTGCCAGCAGCTTGAGACTAGCGGGAGTGGGGCAAGAGACCCAGTACTTC. Amino acids: CASSLRLAGVGQETQYF.

In its sample, this clone was seen a few times. This chain links TRBV6-5 with TRBJ2-7; D may be TRBD1 (5 bases). The germline V and J ends were trimmed by 8 bases and 2 bases, with 16 bases remaining between them. Germline V gene sequence: CDR1 MNHEY, CDR2 SVGAGI. CDR3 length: 14 amino acids. This CDR3 is CASSSDIHPYEQYF. CDR3 DNA: TGTGCCAGCTCATCGGACATTCACCCCTACGAGCAGTACTTC.

V gene TRBV6-6 combines with J gene TRBJ2-3, with TRBD2 identical over 7 bases. V shed 8 bases, J shed 3 bases, and the junction held 11 bases outside the gene matches. This CDR3 is built from 15 residues. Germline lookup yields CDR1 MNHNY and CDR2 SVGAGI (reference sequence). The DNA for the CDR3 is TGTGCCAGCGGGCCGGGGCAGGGAGGGACAGATACGCAGTATTTT. It codes for CASGPGQGGTDTQYF.

The chain is built from TRBV10-2 and TRBJ1-2, with 10 positions matching TRBD1. There are 15 residues in the CDR3. CDR1 and CDR2 (germline): WSHSY, SAAADI. V lost 2 bases and J lost 8; bases outside the gene matches: 8. The CDR3 DNA sequence: TGCGCCAGCAGTGAGCCTGGGACAGGGGATTGGGGCTACACCTTC. This translates into CASSEPGTGDWGYTF.

The rearrangement joins TRBV9 to TRBJ2-1, with D possibly TRBD2 on 6 matching bases. CDR3 length: 15 residues. The V gene's germline CDR1 is SGDLS and CDR2 YYNGEE. Trimming shortened V by 3 bases and J by 3 bases, and 13 bases separated the two germline ends. The chain's CDR3 is CASSGQTGGYNEQFF. The CDR3 nucleotides read TGTGCCAGCAGCGGACAGACCGGGGGCTACAATGAGCAGTTCTTC.

Notes on this clone: Distinct nucleotide sequences in the sample also encode this CDR3. The genes are TRBV2 and TRBJ1-3, with D unclear. Germline values: CDR1 SNHLY, CDR2 FYNNEI. Trimming stripped 3 bases from V and 0 bases from J, with 6 bases between. The CDR3 consists of 14 residues. In DNA form, the CDR3 reads TGTGCCAGCAGTGAGGAGGTCTCTGGAAACACCATATATTTT. The encoded protein is CASSEEVSGNTIYF.

V usage is TRBV5-4 and J usage is TRBJ2-3; no firm D call. The CDR3 contains 14 residues. Trimming pared 0 bases from V and 2 bases from J, leaving 7 bases between. Germline lookup yields CDR1 SGHNT and CDR2 YYREEE (reference sequence). The CDR3 DNA is TGTGCCAGCAGCTTGGCCCCTGCCACAGATACGCAGTATTTT. Amino acids: CASSLAPATDTQYF.

J is TRBJ1-4 and V is TRBV28; 7 positions agree with TRBD1. CDR1 MDHEN and CDR2 SYDVKM come from the germline V gene. This CDR3 has 13 amino acids. Trimming took 5 bases from V and 7 from J; bases not matched to a gene: 4. The CDR3: CASSKRQGEKLFF. In nucleotides, the CDR3 is TGTGCCAGCAGTAAAAGACAGGGTGAAAAACTGTTTTTT.

The rearrangement links TRBV7-9 to TRBJ2-3, with D uncertain. This CDR3 contains 15 residues. Deletions cut 1 base from V and 0 bases from J, with 8 bases between. Germline assignment: CDR1 SEHNR and CDR2 FQNEAQ (reference sequence). This CDR3 is CASSLGVGSTDTQYF. The CDR3 DNA follows: TGTGCCAGCAGCTTAGGGGTCGGGAGCACAGATACGCAGTATTTT.

This clone was seen once. The identical CDR3 is also encoded by other nucleotide sequences in the sample. V gene TRBV28 combines with J gene TRBJ2-7; D is unresolved. The CDR3 is 12 residues long. CDR1 and CDR2 from the germline V gene are MDHEN and SYDVKM. V was shortened by 3 bases and J by 3 bases, with 6 bases between the two germline ends. The CDR3 is CASSFGRYEQYF. DNA of the CDR3: TGTGCCAGCAGTTTTGGACGCTACGAGCAGTACTTC.

The V gene is TRBV21-1, the J gene TRBJ1-4; no DNA check was done on the table's D call, TRBD1. TRBV21-1 constitutes a pseudogene. The CDR3 is 15 residues long. This CDR3 reads CASSRRDSRGEKLFF. The CDR3 DNA reads TGTGCCAGCAGCCGCCGGGACAGCCGGGGTGAAAAACTGTTTTTT.

V and J are TRBV4-1 and TRBJ1-2, with 9 positions matching TRBD1. Germline V gene data show CDR1 as MGHRA and CDR2 as YSYEKL. V shed 4 bases and J 4 bases; nucleotides not matched to a gene: 10. This CDR3 is 16 amino acids long. The CDR3 spells CASSRPGTGPSYGYTF. The CDR3, as DNA: TGCGCCAGCAGCCGTCCCGGGACAGGGCCGAGCTATGGCTACACCTTC.

The rearrangement joins TRBV2 to TRBJ2-5; 10 bases map to TRBD2. CDR1 SNHLY and CDR2 FYNNEI come from the germline V gene. The junction had 5 bases not matched to a gene; V was cut back by 3 bases and J by 4 bases. The CDR3 has 15 residues. The DNA for the CDR3 is TGTGCCAGCAGTGACTCTAGCGGGAGTGGAGAGACCCAGTACTTC. Its protein product is CASSDSSGSGETQYF. The whole variable domain, remainder taken from reference TRBV2 and TRBJ2-5, is EPEVTQTPSHQVTQMGQEVILRCVPISNHLYFYWYRQILGQKVEFLVSFYNNEISEKSEIFDDQFSVERPDGSNFTLKIRSTKLEDSAMYFCASSDSSGSGETQYFGPGTRLLVL.

This clone showed up just once. V and J are TRBV5-1 and TRBJ1-4; D might be TRBD1 (6 bases). V gave up 0 bases and J gave up 2 bases, with 8 bases separating them. Germline V gene data show CDR1 as SGHRS and CDR2 as YFSETQ. This CDR3 region has 15 residues. CDR3 in DNA: TGCGCCAGCAGCTTGGGGGACACTACTAATGAAAAACTGTTTTTT. Translating it yields CASSLGDTTNEKLFF.